This T cell receptor beta chain is drawn from a study of blood T cell repertoires in COVID-19. Study-wide context: COVID-19 samples from acute and convalescent phases originated in the United States, Italy and Spain.

Authors' processing steps: Amplifying reference gene primers gave estimates of nucleated cell counts. The protocol was immunoSEQ multiplex PCR, while the TCRdb copy is restricted to in-frame clones and leaves out a portion. V, J and clone size reflect that table, while D and trimming were determined from the DNA. There are approximately 120,000 clones in the sample; about three quarters occur only once, and approximately 4.3% lies in the top ten. V lost 6 bases, J lost 0 bases, and 12 bases lay in between. Germline loops: CDR1 MRHNA, CDR2 SNTAGT. This CDR3 region has 15 residues. Sequencing used peripheral blood. V usage is TRBV6-4 and J usage is TRBJ1-5; D is undetermined. This clonotype originated in a human donor in a cohort sampled during active or convalescent COVID-19. DNA of the CDR3: TGTGCCAGCAGAATCGACTGGTATAGCAATCAGCCCCAGCATTTT. Residues: CASRIDWYSNQPQHF.